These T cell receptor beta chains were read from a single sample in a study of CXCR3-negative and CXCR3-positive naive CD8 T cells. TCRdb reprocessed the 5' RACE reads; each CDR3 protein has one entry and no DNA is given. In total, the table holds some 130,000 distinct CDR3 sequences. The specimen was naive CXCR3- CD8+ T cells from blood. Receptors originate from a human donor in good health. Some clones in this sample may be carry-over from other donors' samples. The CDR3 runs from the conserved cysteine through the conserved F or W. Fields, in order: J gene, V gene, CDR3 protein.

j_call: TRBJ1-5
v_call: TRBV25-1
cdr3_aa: CATRAGNQPQHF

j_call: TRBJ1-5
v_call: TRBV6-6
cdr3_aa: CASTSESNQPQHF

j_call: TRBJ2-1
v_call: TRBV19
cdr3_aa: CASSMAGSGYNEQFF

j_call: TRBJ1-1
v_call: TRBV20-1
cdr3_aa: CSARDRERTEAFF

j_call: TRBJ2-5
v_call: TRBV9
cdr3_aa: CASSDRLAGFQETQYF

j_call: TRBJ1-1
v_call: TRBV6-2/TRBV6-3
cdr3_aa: CASNSRASGTEAFF

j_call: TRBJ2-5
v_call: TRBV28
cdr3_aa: CASTGSGGGETQYF

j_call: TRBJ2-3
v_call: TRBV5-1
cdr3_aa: CASSSIAESSTDTQYF

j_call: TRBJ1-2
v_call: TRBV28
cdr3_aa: CASGEQTGGLYGYTF

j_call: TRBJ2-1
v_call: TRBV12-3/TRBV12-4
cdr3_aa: CASSELAGPYNEQFF

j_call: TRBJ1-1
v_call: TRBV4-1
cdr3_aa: CASSQDPPGTGLFTEAFF

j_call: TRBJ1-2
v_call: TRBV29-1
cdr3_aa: CSAGGPGQKGGYTF

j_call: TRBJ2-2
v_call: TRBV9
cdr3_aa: CASTLGGESTGELFF